The 26 T cell receptor beta chains given below trace back to one sample, sequenced in a study of T cell repertoires in cytomegalovirus infection (dated by TCRdb to about 2019). The treatment or condition label of this sample denotes: in vitro stimulation with specific CMV peptide epitopes to enrich CMV-specific T cells. For these TCRs, the target antigens are not known. Sequencing used an Illumina HiSeq 1500. The raw public data were reprocessed by TCRdb itself: fastp quality trimming at Q25, MiXCR clonotype calling, in-frame beta chains only. Records with the same CDR3 protein are collapsed into one entry carrying the most frequent genes and DNA. For this sample the table gives approximately 340,000 distinct CDR3 sequences, of which about 29% were detected only once. The ten largest clones capture roughly 20% of the sample. The sequences come from cultured PBMCs, collected from culture after CMV antigen stimulation. The source is a human donor in good health (CMV status not recorded). Some clones in this sample may be carry-over from other donors' samples.

This rearrangement joins TRBV11-2 to TRBJ1-5; D is unclear. There are 11 residues in the CDR3. Germline CDR1 is SGHAT and CDR2 is FQNNGV. Trimming removed 5 bases at V and 9 bases at J, with 8 bases between. CDR3 loop: CASSNYGPQHF. The CDR3 region has the DNA TGTGCCAGCAGCAATTACGGGCCCCAGCATTTT.

The V and J genes are TRBV10-3 and TRBJ2-7; 12 nucleotides agree with TRBD1. This CDR3 contains 14 residues. Germline-derived CDR1 and CDR2 are ENHRY and SYGVKD. Trimming cost V 1 base and J 6 bases; bases outside gene matches: 1. The CDR3 DNA is TGTGCCATCAGTGAGTTGGGACAGGGGGCCGAGCAGTACTTC. Translation gives CAISELGQGAEQYF.

This clonotype was counted at least ten times. This chain joins TRBV7-8 and TRBJ1-5; tentatively, D is TRBD1 (6 bases). The ends were cut back, 3 bases at V and 3 bases at J, with 15 bases in the middle. Germline assignment: CDR1 SGHVS and CDR2 FQNEAQ. CDR3 length: 16 residues. The DNA for the CDR3 is TGTGCCAGCAGCTTGGACAACAGGGAAGTCAATCAGCCCCAGCATTTT. This encodes CASSLDNREVNQPQHF.

This clonotype was seen ten or more times. This sequence joins TRBV7-8 and TRBJ1-1; 8 nucleotides align to TRBD1. Germline V gene sequence: CDR1 SGHVS, CDR2 FQNEAQ. CDR3 length: 14 amino acids. V lost 5 bases to trimming and J lost 4 bases; unmatched junction nucleotides: 6. The CDR3 here is CASSRQGSSTEAFF. The DNA for the CDR3 is TGTGCCAGCAGCAGACAGGGGAGTAGCACTGAAGCTTTCTTT.

The chain is built from TRBV7-8 and TRBJ1-5; D gene uncertain. V lost 2 bases, J lost 1 base, and 12 bases lay in between. Germline V gives CDR1 SGHVS, CDR2 FQNEAQ. This CDR3 comprises 16 residues. The CDR3 spells CASSLRAGPSNQPQHF. DNA of the CDR3: TGTGCCAGCAGCTTACGGGCAGGACCGAGCAATCAGCCCCAGCATTTT.

The CDR3 coding sequence is TGTGCCAGCAGCTTAAAGGGTGAATCGGTCGGAAACACCATATATTTT. Protein product: CASSLKGESVGNTIYF. V gene TRBV7-2 combines with J gene TRBJ1-3; the D is unclear. The CDR3 covers 16 residues. Germline CDR1 and CDR2: SGHTA and FQGNSA. V was pared by 2 bases and J by 4 bases, with 15 bases between. Full variable domain (missing parts from reference TRBV7-2 and TRBJ1-3): GAGVSQSPSNKVTEKGKDVELRCDPISGHTALYWYRQSLGQGLEFLIYFQGNSAPDKSGLPSDRFSAERTGGSVSTLTIQRTQQEDSAVYLCASSLKGESVGNTIYFGEGSWLTVV.

The gene calls are TRBV6-2 or TRBV6-3 and TRBJ2-7; 9 bases are a match to TRBD2. CDR3 length: 13 residues. In germline, CDR1 is MNHEY, CDR2 SVGEGT. Trimming at V came to 7 bases and at J to 6 bases, leaving 7 bases not matched to a gene. The CDR3 spells CASKNSGSSEQYF. The CDR3 DNA reads as TGTGCCAGCAAGAATAGCGGGAGCTCCGAGCAGTACTTC.

This clonotype was seen only a few times. The V call is TRBV6-5, the J call TRBJ2-1, with 9 bases lining up with TRBD1. V shed 2 bases, J shed 8 bases, and the junction held 7 bases outside the gene matches. This CDR3 region has 15 residues. Per the germline V gene, CDR1 is MNHEY and CDR2 is SVGAGI. CDR3 residues: CASSYGTGTGDEQFF. CDR3 DNA: TGTGCCAGCAGTTACGGGACAGGGACGGGAGATGAGCAGTTCTTC.

V and J are TRBV5-1 and TRBJ2-1; 9 positions match TRBD1. CDR1 SGHRS and CDR2 YFSETQ come from the germline V gene. V shed 3 bases and J 3 bases; nucleotides not matched to a gene: 1. The CDR3 consists of 14 residues. CDR3 loop: CASSSGQGYNEQFF. Written as DNA, the CDR3 is TGCGCCAGCAGCTCGGGACAGGGCTACAATGAGCAGTTCTTC.

This clonotype was picked up a small number of times. This chain links TRBV28 with TRBJ2-5; 8 bases agree with TRBD1. The CDR3 is 16 residues long. Germline V gives CDR1 MDHEN, CDR2 SYDVKM. Trimming removed 9 bases from V and 0 bases from J; junction bases left unmatched: 12. CDR3 protein: CASHGTGELYQETQYF. The DNA of the CDR3 is TGTGCCAGTCACGGGACAGGTGAATTGTACCAAGAGACCCAGTACTTC.

The rearrangement joins TRBV5-4 to TRBJ2-5, with TRBD2 matching over 12 bases. The V segment lost 4 bases and the J segment 3 bases; nucleotides outside the gene matches: 4. CDR3 size: 15 residues. Germline lookup yields CDR1 SGHNT and CDR2 YYREEE (reference sequence). CDR3 residues: CASSALAGGEETQYF. The CDR3, as DNA: TGTGCCAGCAGCGCGCTAGCGGGAGGGGAAGAGACCCAGTACTTC.

This clonotype was found many times. The rearrangement links TRBV7-2 to TRBJ1-5; tentative D call: TRBD1 (6 bases). The CDR3 loop spans 16 amino acids. Germline CDR1 is SGHTA and CDR2 is FQGNSA. V gave up 1 base and J gave up 4 bases, with 14 bases separating them. CDR3 DNA sequence: TGTGCCAGCAGCTTAGGTCTTCCAGGGGCAAATCAGCCCCAGCATTTT. This codes for CASSLGLPGANQPQHF.

This clonotype has more than one count but fewer than ten. The chain has TRBV3-1 and TRBJ2-7; D unclear. Trimming removed 1 base at V and 12 bases at J, with 16 bases between. CDR1 is LGHDT, CDR2 YNNKEL, per germline (reference sequence). This CDR3 spans 13 amino acids. The CDR3 DNA is TGTGCCAGCAGCCAAGGAATTGGTGGAAATCGGTACTTC. It yields the protein CASSQGIGGNRYF.

The sample holds many counts of this clonotype. The chain joins TRBV19 to TRBJ1-2; 9 nucleotides line up with TRBD1. This CDR3 has 14 amino acids. Germline CDR1 and CDR2: LNHDA and SQIVND (reference sequence). The V segment lost 5 bases and the J segment 8 bases; nucleotides outside the gene matches: 9. CDR3 amino acids: CASSATGGAKGYTF. The CDR3 DNA sequence: TGTGCCAGTAGTGCCACAGGGGGCGCAAAAGGCTACACCTTC.

This clonotype was picked up a small number of times. The V call is TRBV4-1, the J call TRBJ1-5, with 8 nucleotides matching TRBD1. V dropped 2 bases and J dropped 2; count of bases not matched to a gene: 11. The CDR3 loop spans 18 amino acids. The germline gives CDR1 MGHRA, CDR2 YSYEKL. The CDR3 DNA is TGCGCCAGCAGCCAAAGGGACAGGCGACATTTTGGCAATCAGCCCCAGCATTTT. Amino acids: CASSQRDRRHFGNQPQHF.

V usage is TRBV2 and J usage is TRBJ1-6; D is uncertain. The length of the CDR3 is 12 residues. The germline gives CDR1 SNHLY, CDR2 FYNNEI. With 1 base removed from V and 12 bases from J, the gap between germline ends came to 7 bases. The CDR3 region is CASSEDMEPLHF. DNA for the CDR3: TGTGCCAGCAGTGAAGACATGGAACCCCTCCACTTT.

This clonotype appeared many times. This chain joins TRBV13 and TRBJ1-1; the match to TRBD1 covers 9 bases. The CDR3 runs 16 residues. V lost 5 bases and J lost 3; bases outside the gene matches: 10. CDR1 and CDR2 from the germline V gene are PRHDT and FYEKMQ (reference sequence). The CDR3 nucleotides read TGTGCCAGCAGCCGCACAGGGGGCGCAGAGTACACTGAAGCTTTCTTT. Amino acids: CASSRTGGAEYTEAFF.

This clonotype was observed a handful of times. The chain employs TRBV7-8 and TRBJ2-2; the D gene is possibly TRBD2 (7 bases). Germline CDR1 and CDR2: SGHVS and FQNEAQ. Trimming left V 1 base short and J 6 bases short, with 15 bases between. This CDR3 has 16 amino acids. The CDR3 region is CASSLGGGAVSGELFF. CDR3 DNA: TGTGCCAGCAGCTTAGGGGGGGGCGCCGTTTCCGGGGAGCTGTTTTTT.

This clonotype was seen more than once but under ten times. The chain uses TRBV4-1 and TRBJ1-1; TRBD1 aligns across 7 bases. The V gene's germline CDR1 is MGHRA and CDR2 YSYEKL. This CDR3 is built from 15 residues. Trimming cost V 4 bases and J 1 base; bases outside gene matches: 6. The CDR3 region is CASSPFRTGNTEAFF. The CDR3 nucleotides read TGCGCCAGCAGCCCTTTCCGGACAGGGAACACTGAAGCTTTCTTT.

This clonotype was found many times. The gene calls are TRBV6-1 and TRBJ1-6, with D tentatively TRBD1 (5 bases). The CDR3 consists of 14 residues. Germline values: CDR1 MNHNS, CDR2 SASEGT. V was shortened by 4 bases and J by 7 bases, with 11 bases between the two germline ends. CDR3: CASSGRDWNSPLHF. In DNA form, the CDR3 reads TGTGCCAGCAGTGGCCGGGACTGGAATTCACCCCTCCACTTT.

The chain recombines TRBV11-2 with TRBJ1-2; D uncertain. Germline V gene data show CDR1 as SGHAT and CDR2 as FQNNGV. Trimming stripped 4 bases from V and 2 bases from J, with 11 bases between. The CDR3 loop spans 14 amino acids. CDR3 sequence (DNA): TGTGCCAGCAGCTCCCTCAGGAGAAACTATGGCTACACCTTC. Its protein is CASSSLRRNYGYTF.

The V gene is TRBV11-2, the J gene TRBJ1-4, with 9 positions matching TRBD1. The CDR3 consists of 15 residues. V shed 3 bases and J 6 bases; nucleotides not matched to a gene: 5. The germline V gene encodes CDR1 SGHAT and CDR2 FQNNGV. The CDR3 region has the DNA TGTGCCAGCAGCTTCGGGACAGGGATCGATGAAAAACTGTTTTTT. Residues: CASSFGTGIDEKLFF.

The rearrangement joins TRBV10-3 to TRBJ1-1; the D gene is possibly TRBD1 (5 bases). The CDR3 is 15 residues long. The germline V gene encodes CDR1 ENHRY and CDR2 SYGVKD. The V end lost 0 bases, the J end lost 3 bases, and 11 bases lay between the germline ends. The CDR3 spells CAISESGGMDTEAFF. The CDR3 DNA reads as TGTGCCATCAGTGAGTCTGGGGGGATGGACACTGAAGCTTTCTTT.

V is TRBV29-1 and J is TRBJ1-5; a possible D gene is TRBD1 (5 bases). Germline V gene lookup returns CDR1 SQVTM and CDR2 ANQGSEA. V was cut by 4 bases and J by 3 bases, with 7 bases left in between. The CDR3 is 12 residues long. The CDR3 loop is CSVGQFNQPQHF. The CDR3 DNA is TGCAGCGTTGGACAGTTCAATCAGCCCCAGCATTTT.

The chain carries TRBV6-2 or TRBV6-3 and TRBJ2-1, with 7 bases that match TRBD2. Trimming took 0 bases from V and 5 from J; bases not matched to a gene: 10. The germline CDR1 and CDR2 sequences are MNHEY and SVGEGT. The CDR3 is made up of 17 amino acids. The CDR3 spells CASSYSAGEAVNNEQFF. CDR3 coding DNA: TGTGCCAGCAGTTACTCGGCGGGAGAGGCGGTGAACAATGAGCAGTTCTTC.

The V gene is TRBV10-3, the J gene TRBJ1-3; 8 bases map to TRBD1. CDR3 length: 15 amino acids. The V and J ends lost 6 bases and 0 bases, in that order; junction bases with no gene match: 4. The germline V gene encodes CDR1 ENHRY and CDR2 SYGVKD. As DNA, the CDR3 is TGTGCCATCAGGAATACAGGGGGCTCTGGAAACACCATATATTTT. Its translation is CAIRNTGGSGNTIYF.